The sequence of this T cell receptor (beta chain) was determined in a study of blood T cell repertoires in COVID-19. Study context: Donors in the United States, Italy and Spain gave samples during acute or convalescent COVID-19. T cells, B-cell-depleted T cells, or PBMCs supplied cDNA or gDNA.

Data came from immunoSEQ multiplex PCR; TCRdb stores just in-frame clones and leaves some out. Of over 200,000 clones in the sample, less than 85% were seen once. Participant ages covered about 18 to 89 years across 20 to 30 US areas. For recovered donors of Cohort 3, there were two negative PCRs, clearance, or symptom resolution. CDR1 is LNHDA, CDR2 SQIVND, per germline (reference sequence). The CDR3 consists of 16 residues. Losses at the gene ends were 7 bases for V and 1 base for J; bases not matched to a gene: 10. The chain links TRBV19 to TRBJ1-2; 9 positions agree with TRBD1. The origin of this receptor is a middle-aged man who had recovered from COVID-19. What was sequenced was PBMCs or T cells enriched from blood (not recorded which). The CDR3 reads CASNDGTGPFNYGYTF. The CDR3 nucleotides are TGTGCCAGTAATGACGGGACAGGGCCCTTTAACTATGGCTACACCTTC.